Shown below are 21 T cell receptor beta chains from a single sample sequenced in a study of post-analysis software for immune sequencing data. The study, taken as a whole, reports: Among about 5 TRBV segments more frequent in patients than controls were TRBV5-6, TRBV5-1 and TRBV20-1.

The library was made from cDNA and included unique molecular identifiers. TCRdb analysed the PCR reads with MiXCR anew, one entry per CDR3 protein. This table has 350,000 to 500,000 distinct CDR3 sequences, approximately 42% appearing once. The antigens these receptors bind are not known. The sequencing input was blood. These receptor sequences come from a girl aged 2-10 years with multiple sclerosis.

The chain recombines TRBV12-3 or TRBV12-4 with TRBJ2-2, with unresolved D. CDR3 size: 10 residues. V lost 8 bases, J lost 12 bases, and 10 bases lay in between. CDR3 loop: CASSRRKLFF. As DNA, the CDR3 is TGTGCCAGCTCCCGCCGGAAGCTGTTTTTT.

The chain's CDR3 is CASSRQGANYGYTF. CDR3 in DNA: TGTGCCAGCAGCAGACAGGGGGCGAACTATGGCTACACCTTC. This chain uses TRBV5-4 with TRBJ1-2, with TRBD1 identical over 10 bases. V shed 4 bases, J shed 2 bases, and the junction held 2 bases outside the gene matches. From germline, CDR1 is SGHNT and CDR2 YYREEE (reference sequence). The CDR3 runs to 14 residues.

The chain employs TRBV27 and TRBJ2-3; D assignment may be TRBD1 or TRBD2 (6 bases each). Germline V gives CDR1 MNHEY, CDR2 SMNVEV (reference sequence). Trimming took off 5 bases at V and 2 bases at J, with 14 bases between the two ends. This CDR3 spans 15 amino acids. The CDR3 DNA reads TGTGCCAGCAGTGCGACGGGGGCACCCACAGATACGCAGTATTTT. This codes for CASSATGAPTDTQYF.

This clonotype was detected a few times. The genes are TRBV5-6 and TRBJ2-5, with TRBD1 matching 7 bases. The end of the DNA fits TRBJ2-7 better, so the J call may be wrong. The CDR3 length is 14 residues. Germline CDR1 SGHDT, CDR2 YYEEEE. This CDR3 reads CASSTDRKVAEQYF. The CDR3 DNA follows: TGTGCCAGCAGCACGGACAGGAAAGTCGCCGAGCAGTACTTC.

The chain carries TRBV2 and TRBJ2-1, with TRBD2 matching over 10 bases. Germline V gene data show CDR1 as SNHLY and CDR2 as FYNNEI. The V segment lost 8 bases and the J segment 0 bases; nucleotides outside the gene matches: 4. The CDR3 sequence is 15 residues long. CDR3 sequence: CASVAGGLSYNEQFF. DNA of the CDR3: TGTGCCAGCGTAGCGGGGGGCCTCTCCTACAATGAGCAGTTCTTC.

The gene calls are TRBV29-1 and TRBJ2-5; a possible D gene is TRBD1 (6 bases). Trimming removed 7 bases from V and 4 bases from J, with 13 bases in between. Germline CDR1 SQVTM, CDR2 ANQGSEA. The CDR3 is 12 residues long. The CDR3 here is CSGKQGGETQYF. As DNA, the CDR3 is TGCAGCGGCAAACAGGGTGGAGAGACCCAGTACTTC. Combining the CDR3 with reference TRBV29-1 and TRBJ2-5 gives the whole variable domain SAVISQKPSRDICQRGTSLTIQCQVDSQVTMMFWYRQQPGQSLTLIATANQGSEATYESGFVIDKFPISRPNLTFSTLTVSNMSPEDSSIYLCSGKQGGETQYFGPGTRLLVL.

This chain joins TRBV27 and TRBJ1-2, with TRBD1 matching over 9 bases. Trimming removed 6 bases from V and 4 bases from J; junction bases left unmatched: 12. CDR1 and CDR2 from the germline V gene are MNHEY and SMNVEV (reference sequence). CDR3 length equals 16 residues. The CDR3 protein is CASSRTPGQGVYGYTF. The DNA for the CDR3 is TGTGCCAGCAGCCGCACACCGGGACAGGGAGTCTATGGCTACACCTTC.

The chain has TRBV28 and TRBJ2-1, with 9 positions matching TRBD2. The J segment lost 4 bases and the V segment lost 4 bases, leaving 11 bases of the junction unmatched. Germline V gene sequence: CDR1 MDHEN, CDR2 SYDVKM. There are 17 residues in the CDR3. The CDR3 spells CASSSPASGTRYNEQFF. The CDR3 nucleotides read TGTGCCAGCAGTTCCCCGGCTAGCGGGACTCGTTACAATGAGCAGTTCTTC.

J is TRBJ2-1 and V is TRBV7-2; a weak D match, TRBD2 (5 bases). The CDR3 consists of 19 residues. Looked up from germline, CDR1 is SGHTA and CDR2 is FQGNSA. V was pared by 1 base and J by 3 bases, with 22 bases between. CDR3 DNA: TGTGCCAGCAGCTTAGGCCCCCGGGGATTTAGTATAGGCTACAATGAGCAGTTCTTC. It translates to CASSLGPRGFSIGYNEQFF.

This clonotype was observed a few times. J is TRBJ2-1 and V is TRBV7-2; no clear D gene. Germline V gene sequence: CDR1 SGHTA, CDR2 FQGNSA. The CDR3 consists of 14 residues. Trimming stripped 5 bases from V and 9 bases from J, with 17 bases between. CDR3 region: CASSPRTYRPEQFF. In nucleotides, the CDR3 is TGTGCCAGCAGCCCTCGGACCTACAGACCTGAGCAGTTCTTC.

J is TRBJ2-5 and V is TRBV6-5; D may be TRBD2 (6 bases). This CDR3 region has 15 residues. Deletions cut 4 bases from V and 2 bases from J, with 14 bases between. Looked up from germline, CDR1 is MNHEY and CDR2 is SVGAGI. The CDR3 loop reads CASSWDSVGQETQYF. The CDR3 DNA sequence: TGTGCCAGCAGTTGGGACTCGGTGGGGCAAGAGACCCAGTACTTC.

The chain carries TRBV3-1 and TRBJ2-5; tentatively, D is TRBD2 (5 bases). The CDR3 runs 14 residues. V was clipped by 4 bases and J by 5 bases, with 14 bases between them. CDR1 is LGHDT, CDR2 YNNKEL, per germline (reference sequence). The CDR3 is CASSRVGRRETQYF. As DNA, the CDR3 is TGTGCCAGCAGCCGAGTAGGTAGGAGGGAGACCCAGTACTTC.

This clonotype was seen only a few times. The genes are TRBV29-1 and TRBJ2-1; a weak D match, TRBD1 (6 bases). V was pared by 3 bases and J by 2 bases, with 17 bases between. Looked up from germline, CDR1 is SQVTM and CDR2 is ANQGSEA. CDR3 length: 16 amino acids. CDR3 sequence (DNA): TGCAGCGTTGAGGATATACAGGGCTACGCCTACAATGAGCAGTTCTTC. Protein product: CSVEDIQGYAYNEQFF.

There are a few counts of this clonotype. DNA for the CDR3: TGTGCCAGCAGTTACCAGACCGGCCGCGAGCAGTTCTTC. It translates to CASSYQTGREQFF. The genes are TRBV6-2 or TRBV6-3 and TRBJ2-1; D gene unclear. The germline V and J ends were trimmed by 2 bases and 10 bases, with 12 bases remaining between them. This CDR3 is built from 13 residues. CDR1 and CDR2 from the germline V gene are MNHEY and SVGEGT.

There are a few counts of this clonotype. This rearrangement joins TRBV5-5 to TRBJ1-1; TRBD1 agrees at 9 bases. The CDR3 covers 16 residues. CDR1 and CDR2 from the germline V gene are SGHKS and YYEKEE (reference sequence). With V trimmed by 4 bases and J by 1 base, 8 bases remained unmatched. The CDR3 is CASSGGTGRRNTEAFF. The CDR3 DNA is TGTGCCAGCAGCGGTGGGACAGGGAGGCGGAACACTGAAGCTTTCTTT.

The genes are TRBV12-3 or TRBV12-4 and TRBJ2-1, with 13 bases aligning to TRBD2. The CDR3 covers 15 residues. Unmatched junction bases numbered 8, after V lost 11 bases and J lost 4 bases. This chain's CDR3 is CAGNPTSGGYNEQFF. The CDR3 region has the DNA TGTGCCGGCAACCCGACTAGCGGGGGGTACAATGAGCAGTTCTTC.

This clonotype was detected a few times. V and J are TRBV10-3 and TRBJ2-2; unclear D gene. The V end lost 7 bases, the J end lost 4 bases, and 10 bases lay between the germline ends. This CDR3 has 13 residues. The germline CDR1 and CDR2 sequences are ENHRY and SYGVKD. The CDR3 DNA is TGTGCCATCAAGGGCCTGGGCACCGGGGAGCTGTTTTTT. Translating it yields CAIKGLGTGELFF.

The rearrangement joins TRBV6-4 to TRBJ2-3; 7 positions agree with TRBD2. V was clipped by 8 bases and J by 0 bases; unmatched bases: 2. Germline-derived CDR1 and CDR2 are MRHNA and SNTAGT. The CDR3 consists of 13 residues. CDR3 sequence: CASGAGSTDTQYF. The CDR3 nucleotides are TGTGCCAGCGGAGCGGGGAGCACAGATACGCAGTATTTT.

This sequence joins TRBV25-1 and TRBJ1-2; 10 nucleotides align to TRBD1. The CDR3 has 14 residues. Looked up from germline, CDR1 is MGHDK and CDR2 is SYGVNS. V shed 4 bases, J shed 5 bases, and the junction held 4 bases outside the gene matches. The CDR3 bases are TGTGCCAGCAGTGGACAGGGGGCTCATTATGGCTACACCTTC. Amino acid sequence: CASSGQGAHYGYTF.

This clonotype was counted only a few times. The chain uses TRBV7-2 and TRBJ2-3; TRBD2 matches at 8 bases. CDR3 length equals 16 residues. V was pared by 0 bases and J by 2 bases, with 4 bases of the junction left unmatched. The germline CDR1 and CDR2 sequences are SGHTA and FQGNSA. The CDR3 protein is CASSLAGTRNTDTQYF. The CDR3 DNA reads TGTGCCAGCAGCTTAGCCGGGACTAGAAACACAGATACGCAGTATTTT. The variable domain in full, with the rest retrieved from reference TRBV7-2 and TRBJ2-3, is GAGVSQSPSNKVTEKGKDVELRCDPISGHTALYWYRQSLGQGLEFLIYFQGNSAPDKSGLPSDRFSAERTGGSVSTLTIQRTQQEDSAVYLCASSLAGTRNTDTQYFGPGTRLTVL.

The V and J genes are TRBV20-1 and TRBJ1-1, with D unresolved. Trimming pared 3 bases from V and 2 bases from J, leaving 13 bases between. Per germline, CDR1 DFQATT and CDR2 SNEGSKA (reference sequence). The CDR3 is 14 amino acids. CDR3 sequence (DNA): TGCAGTGCTAGCAAAGACACGATTAACACTGAAGCTTTCTTT. This translates into CSASKDTINTEAFF.